This TCR beta chain was captured by sequencing in a study of blood T cell repertoires in COVID-19. Study at large: The origin of the acute and convalescent COVID-19 samples was the United States, Italy and Spain.

In the authors' workflow: By means of reference gene primer amplification, nucleated cell counts were estimated. This table comes from immunoSEQ multiplex PCR, and its TCRdb copy is limited to in-frame clones, with some not included. V and J calls and clone size are copied from that table; D and trimming were computed from the DNA. The sample yields some 180,000 clones, approximately 86% seen once. V shed 1 base and J 1 base; nucleotides not matched to a gene: 4. Germline CDR1 LNHDA, CDR2 SQIVND (reference sequence). This CDR3 has 16 amino acids. This TCR derives from a woman over 75 with COVID-19, enrolled during active disease. The gene calls are TRBV19 and TRBJ2-1; 7 nucleotides match TRBD2. Sequenced sample: peripheral blood. CDR3 residues: CASSIGGLLSYNEQFF. The CDR3 bases are TGTGCCAGTAGTATAGGGGGACTACTTTCCTACAATGAGCAGTTCTTC.